Each of the 13 T cell receptor beta chains below was sequenced from the same sample in a study of blood T cell repertoires in COVID-19 (TCRdb year 2020). To prepare the library, the immunoSEQ multiplex PCR assay was applied. The table was pulled from immuneACCESS by TCRdb, which kept in-frame rearrangements only. Such tables lose some clones; where checked, under half of the loss comes from unresolved V genes, and the rest has no known cause. Here the sample has about 46,000 clones; around 83% occur a single time. The ten most abundant clones make up approximately 3% of the sample. Sequencing was carried out using PBMCs or T cells enriched from blood (not recorded which). The receptors shown here come from a woman in her forties or fifties who had recovered from COVID-19.

The rearrangement uses TRBV5-8 and TRBJ2-7, with D maybe TRBD2 (6 bases). The V gene lost 2 bases and the J gene lost 3 bases, with 15 bases spanning the gap. Germline CDR1 reads SGHTS; CDR2 reads YDEGEE. The length of the CDR3 is 15 residues. The CDR3 nucleotides read TGTGCCAGCAGCTTAGTTCGAGGAGGGGTCTACGAGCAGTACTTC. Translated: CASSLVRGGVYEQYF. The whole variable domain, remainder taken from reference TRBV5-8 and TRBJ2-7, is EAGVTQSPTHLIKTRGQQATLRCSPISGHTSVYWYQQALGLGLQFLLWYDEGEERNRGNFPPRFSGRQFPNYSSELNVNALELEDSALYLCASSLVRGGVYEQYFGPGTRLTVT.

V usage is TRBV11-3 and J usage is TRBJ2-5, with 9 bases aligning to TRBD1. Trimming took 0 bases from V and 6 from J; bases not matched to a gene: 2. The CDR3 contains 14 residues. Germline V gene data show CDR1 as SGHNT and CDR2 as YENEEA. In DNA form, the CDR3 reads TGTGCCAGCAGCTTAGATGGGACAGGGCAGACCCAGTACTTC. This translates into CASSLDGTGQTQYF. The full variable domain, rest sourced from reference TRBV11-3 and TRBJ2-5, is EAGVVQSPRYKIIEKKQPVAFWCNPISGHNTLYWYLQNLGQGPELLIRYENEEAVDDSQLPKDRFSAERLKGVDSTLKIQPAELGDSAVYLCASSLDGTGQTQYFGPGTRLLVL.

The gene calls are TRBV6-5 and TRBJ2-1; 12 nucleotides align to TRBD2. The V gene's germline CDR1 is MNHEY and CDR2 SVGAGI. Trimming cost V 0 bases and J 8 bases; bases outside gene matches: 2. This CDR3 has 15 amino acids. The CDR3 is CASSYSLAGGYEQFF. The CDR3 nucleotides read TGTGCCAGCAGTTACTCCCTAGCGGGAGGGTATGAGCAGTTCTTC.

The chain carries TRBV28 and TRBJ2-1; the match to TRBD2 covers 14 bases. Germline trimming cut 3 bases from V and 0 bases from J; bases unmatched to any gene: 7. The germline V gene encodes CDR1 MDHEN and CDR2 SYDVKM. CDR3 length: 19 amino acids. The CDR3 bases are TGTGCCAGCAGTTTGGCCCCCGGGACTAGCGGGAGCTCCTACAATGAGCAGTTCTTC. It translates to CASSLAPGTSGSSYNEQFF.

The rearrangement uses TRBV10-2 and TRBJ2-1; 7 bases line up with TRBD1. The CDR3 runs 14 residues. Unmatched junction bases numbered 4, after V lost 6 bases and J lost 2 bases. Germline-derived CDR1 and CDR2 are WSHSY and SAAADI. The CDR3 sequence: CASRTGSTYNEQFF. CDR3 in DNA: TGCGCCAGCAGGACAGGGTCTACCTACAATGAGCAGTTCTTC.

The chain links TRBV15 to TRBJ2-5; 11 positions match TRBD1. Looked up from germline, CDR1 is LNHNV and CDR2 is YYDKDF (reference sequence). The CDR3 sequence is 16 residues long. With V trimmed by 3 bases and J by 5 bases, 8 bases remained unmatched. The CDR3 loop reads CATSSDPGQGGETQYF. DNA of the CDR3: TGTGCCACCAGCAGCGACCCGGGACAGGGGGGGGAGACCCAGTACTTC.

This clone was recorded only once. The chain carries TRBV6-1 and TRBJ2-7; 7 bases align to TRBD2. This CDR3 comprises 15 residues. In germline, CDR1 is MNHNS, CDR2 SASEGT. The trim removed 3 bases at V and 0 bases at J, leaving 5 bases unmatched. In DNA, the CDR3 is TGTGCCAGCAGTGATGGGAGCGGGGTCTCCTACGAGCAGTACTTC. Translated: CASSDGSGVSYEQYF.

This clone was recorded once. The chain links TRBV20-1 to TRBJ1-2; D is undetermined. Germline V gene sequence: CDR1 DFQATT, CDR2 SNEGSKA (reference sequence). The CDR3 has 11 residues. With 4 bases removed from V and 6 bases from J, the gap between germline ends came to 9 bases. This CDR3 reads CSATDGDGYTF. CDR3 nucleotides: TGCAGTGCTACCGACGGGGATGGCTACACCTTC.

The CDR3 loop reads CASSFDRGQSGYTF. CDR3 coding DNA: TGTGCCAGCAGTTTTGACAGGGGGCAGAGTGGCTACACCTTC. The chain is built from TRBV2 and TRBJ1-2; 10 bases fit TRBD1. There are 14 residues in the CDR3. CDR1 SNHLY and CDR2 FYNNEI come from the germline V gene. The trim removed 5 bases at V and 7 bases at J, leaving 7 bases unmatched.

The chain is built from TRBV5-1 and TRBJ2-7; D call uncertain. This CDR3 contains 14 residues. V was trimmed by 4 bases and J by 0 bases, leaving 11 bases between them. Germline V gives CDR1 SGHRS, CDR2 YFSETQ. The CDR3 nucleotides are TGCGCCAGCAGCGATCCTAGATACTCCTACGAGCAGTACTTC. It codes for CASSDPRYSYEQYF.

This rearrangement joins TRBV30 to TRBJ1-2; no definite D call. The CDR3 has 12 residues. Trimming removed 4 bases at V and 4 bases at J, with 10 bases between. CDR1 and CDR2 (germline): GTSNPN, SVGIG (reference sequence). Here the CDR3 DNA reads TGTGCCTGGAATCAACACAGCTATGGCTACACCTTC. Translating it yields CAWNQHSYGYTF.

This chain joins TRBV28 and TRBJ1-2, with TRBD1 matching over 8 bases. This CDR3 is 13 amino acids long. Germline V gives CDR1 MDHEN, CDR2 SYDVKM. Losses at the gene ends were 4 bases for V and 4 bases for J; bases not matched to a gene: 2. CDR3 coding DNA: TGTGCCAGCAGTTCGGGACAGGTCTATGGCTACACCTTC. Encoded protein: CASSSGQVYGYTF.

This clone has a single count. V usage is TRBV19 and J usage is TRBJ1-1; D gene unclear. Germline V gene sequence: CDR1 LNHDA, CDR2 SQIVND (reference sequence). Trimming took off 10 bases at V and 3 bases at J, with 12 bases between the two ends. The CDR3 covers 12 residues. DNA for the CDR3: TGTGCCACAAAAAACGAGTACACTGAAGCTTTCTTT. Its translation: CATKNEYTEAFF.